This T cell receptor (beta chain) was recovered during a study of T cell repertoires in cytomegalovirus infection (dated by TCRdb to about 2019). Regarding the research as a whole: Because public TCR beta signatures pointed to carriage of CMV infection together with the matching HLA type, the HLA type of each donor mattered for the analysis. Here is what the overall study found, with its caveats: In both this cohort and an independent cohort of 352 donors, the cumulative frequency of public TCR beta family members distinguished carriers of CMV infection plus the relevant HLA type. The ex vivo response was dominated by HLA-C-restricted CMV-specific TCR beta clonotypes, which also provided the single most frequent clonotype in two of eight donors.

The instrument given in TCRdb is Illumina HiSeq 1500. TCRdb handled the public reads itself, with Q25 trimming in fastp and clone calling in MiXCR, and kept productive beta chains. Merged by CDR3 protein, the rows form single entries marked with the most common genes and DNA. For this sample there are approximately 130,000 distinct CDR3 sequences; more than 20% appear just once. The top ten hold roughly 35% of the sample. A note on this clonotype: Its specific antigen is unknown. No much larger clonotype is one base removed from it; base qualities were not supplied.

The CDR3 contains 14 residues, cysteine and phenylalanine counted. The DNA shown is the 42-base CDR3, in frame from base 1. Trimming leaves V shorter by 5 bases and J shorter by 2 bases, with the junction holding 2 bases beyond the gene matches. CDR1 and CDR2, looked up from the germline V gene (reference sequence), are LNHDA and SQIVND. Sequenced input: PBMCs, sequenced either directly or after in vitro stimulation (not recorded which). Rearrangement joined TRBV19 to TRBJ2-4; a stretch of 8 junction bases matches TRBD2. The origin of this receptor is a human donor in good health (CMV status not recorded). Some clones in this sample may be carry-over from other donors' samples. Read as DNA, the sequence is TGTGCCAGTAGTCCGGGAGGGACCAAAAACATTCAGTACTTC. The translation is CASSPGGTKNIQYF.